The present entry profiles one T cell receptor (beta chain) with its context. Its antigen remains undetermined. Per-nucleotide qualities are absent, and no much larger clonotype sits a single base away. This sample was taken from a study of CD8 T cells in seronegative destructive rheumatoid arthritis (TCRdb year 2020). In the study overall: At the time of sampling, seven of the eight CND-RA patients were on biological drugs. Researchers compared peripheral CD8+ TCRbeta repertoires from patients with CCP-negative destructive rheumatoid arthritis (CND-RA) against repertoires from newly diagnosed seropositive RA, seronegative RA and healthy controls. Comparison cohorts of seropositive RA, seronegative RA and healthy controls came from an earlier published TCRbeta dataset rather than new sequencing. The paper's findings and limits, for the study overall: The study acknowledged the small size of the CND-RA cohort as a limitation. Because diagnostic samples were lacking, the TCR repertoire differences may partly reflect years of poor disease control rather than having been present at onset. Across the 90,000 to 150,000 clonotypes tested, no public clonotype enrichment remained significant after Benjamini-Hochberg correction. A distinct set of enriched public clonotypes appeared to be carried by CND-RA patients, and this finding was interpreted by the authors as support for a separate disease subset. CND-RA repertoires showed more CMV-reactive and fewer influenza A-reactive CD8+ TCRbeta sequences than controls and other RA subtypes. Once age was adjusted for, the CD8+ TCRbeta repertoires of CND-RA patients appeared less diverse and more clonal than the repertoires of other RA subtypes.

Genomic DNA from CD8+ cells was used for TCRbeta sequencing, which was performed according to the manufacturer's instructions. The immunoSEQ assay was used for TCRbeta sequencing, which was carried out at a genomics technology centre in Finland. On the study's bioinformatics: Clonotype tables generated by the immunoSEQ preprocessing pipeline were converted into VDJtools format, and non-productive clonotypes were filtered out. Samples with fewer than 10,000 reads were excluded, the remaining samples were subsampled to 10,000 reads, and most of the eight CND-RA samples were retained. The VDJtools CalcDiversityStats function was applied to data subsampled to 10,000 reads to calculate Shannon-Wiener, Simpson and clonality indices. To infer antigen specificity, non-singleton TCRbeta clonotypes were hard-matched against VDJdb, with no mismatches permitted. CDR3 sequences that differed by a single amino acid (Hamming distance 1) were grouped into clusters that potentially share antigen targets. After groups were resampled to six samples, public clonotypes were tested for group enrichment with one-sided Fisher's exact tests, and this procedure was repeated ten times. The table was pulled from immuneACCESS by TCRdb, which kept in-frame rearrangements only. Such tables lose some clones; where checked, under half of the loss comes from unresolved V genes, and the rest has no known cause. D and trimming come from the DNA, and the V and J calls and clone size come from that table. The sample table lists about 13,000 clones, around 86% of them with a count of one. The ten largest account for around 28% of the sample.

CND-RA patients tested negative on the clinical CCP2 antibody test, and even with active therapy their joint destruction kept progressing. Every CND-RA patient showed typical joint destruction in the wrists and ankles and had failed conventional anti-rheumatic therapy. CND-RA patients were sampled after long disease histories, spanning decades in several cases, rather than at diagnosis. Each patient provided about 50 millilitres of EDTA-anticoagulated peripheral blood. Ficoll-Paque PLUS density gradient separation was used to isolate peripheral blood mononuclear cells. Using AutoMACS magnetic bead positive selection, CD8+ cells were isolated from either fresh or cryopreserved PBMCs, and flow cytometry was used to check purity. Genomic DNA was extracted using Nucleospin Tissue or Tissue XS kits and then quantified on a Qubit 2.0 fluorometer. Measured from the cysteine to the phenylalanine, the CDR3 is 16 residues long. The kept DNA is CDR3 alone, 48 bases in frame from the first base. CDR1 and CDR2 (SNHLY, FYNNEI) derive from the germline V gene. Relative to germline, V is missing 7 bases and J is missing 1 base, with 7 bases of the junction outside any gene match.

The TCR was taken from a woman aged 30 to 49 with seronegative destructive rheumatoid arthritis. Input material: CD8+ T cells from blood. The chain employs TRBV2 and TRBJ2-1; 10 of the junction bases match TRBD2. The CDR3 region reads CASTSGGDISYNEQFF. The bases are TGTGCCAGCACCAGCGGGGGGGATATTTCCTACAATGAGCAGTTCTTC.